The sequence of this T cell receptor (beta chain) was determined in a study of T cells in Graves' hyperthyroidism and ophthalmopathy. From RNA transcripts, TCR beta CDR3 regions were amplified. Carried out on the TCR CDR3, a first-round RT-PCR used the HTBI primer set. TCRdb processed the multiplex PCR reads anew with MiXCR; each CDR3 protein has one entry. The repertoire includes some 350,000 distinct CDR3 sequences, 20% to 30% of them detected once, and 73% sits in the top ten. With respect to this clonotype: The antigen is undetermined.

Study conclusions and caveats: Blood also contained most expanded thyroid clonotypes above 0.001.

This CDR3 contains 16 residues. V lost 2 bases and J lost 1, with 13 bases in between. The germline V gene encodes CDR1 SEHNR and CDR2 FQNEAQ (reference sequence). Patients counted as stable if ophthalmopathy did not develop within 18 months. Pregnant or lactating patients were excluded, as were those with uncontrolled infection or other autoimmune disease. This sequence joins TRBV7-9 and TRBJ2-3, with a possible D match to TRBD2 (5 bases). The sample consisted of blood. The receptor's source is a man over 45 with Graves' hyperthyroidism. Here the CDR3 DNA reads TGTGCCAGCAGCTTACTAGCTCTAGCTCGCACAGATACGCAGTATTTT. It yields the protein CASSLLALARTDTQYF.